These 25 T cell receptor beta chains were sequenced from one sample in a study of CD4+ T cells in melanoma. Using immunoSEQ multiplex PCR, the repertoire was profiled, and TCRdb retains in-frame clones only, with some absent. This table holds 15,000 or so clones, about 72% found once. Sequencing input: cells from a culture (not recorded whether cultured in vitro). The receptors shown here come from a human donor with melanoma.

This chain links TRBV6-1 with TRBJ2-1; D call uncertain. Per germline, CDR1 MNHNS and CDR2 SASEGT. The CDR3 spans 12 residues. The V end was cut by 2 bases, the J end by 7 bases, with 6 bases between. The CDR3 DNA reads TGTGCCAGCAGTGAAAGCTTTAATGAGCAGTTCTTC. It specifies CASSESFNEQFF.

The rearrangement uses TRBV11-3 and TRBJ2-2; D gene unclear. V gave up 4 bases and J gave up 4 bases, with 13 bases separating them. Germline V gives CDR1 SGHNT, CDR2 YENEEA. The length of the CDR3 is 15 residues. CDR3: CASSSIDAATGELFF. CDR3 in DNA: TGTGCCAGCAGCTCGATCGATGCAGCCACCGGGGAGCTGTTTTTT.

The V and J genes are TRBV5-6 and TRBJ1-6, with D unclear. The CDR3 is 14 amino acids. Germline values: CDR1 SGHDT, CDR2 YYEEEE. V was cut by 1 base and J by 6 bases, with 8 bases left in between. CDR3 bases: TGTGCCAGCAGCTTGAACGGACCTAATTCACCCCTCCACTTT. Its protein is CASSLNGPNSPLHF.

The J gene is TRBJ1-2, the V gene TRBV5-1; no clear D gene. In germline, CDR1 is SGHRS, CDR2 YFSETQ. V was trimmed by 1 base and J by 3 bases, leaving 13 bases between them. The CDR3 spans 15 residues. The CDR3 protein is CASSLRSGIHYGYTF. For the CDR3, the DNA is TGCGCCAGCAGCTTGAGGTCCGGCATACACTATGGCTACACCTTC. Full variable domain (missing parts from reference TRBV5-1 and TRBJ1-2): KAGVTQTPRYLIKTRGQQVTLSCSPISGHRSVSWYQQTPGQGLQFLFEYFSETQRNKGNFPGRFSGRQFSNSRSEMNVSTLELGDSALYLCASSLRSGIHYGYTFGSGTRLTVV.

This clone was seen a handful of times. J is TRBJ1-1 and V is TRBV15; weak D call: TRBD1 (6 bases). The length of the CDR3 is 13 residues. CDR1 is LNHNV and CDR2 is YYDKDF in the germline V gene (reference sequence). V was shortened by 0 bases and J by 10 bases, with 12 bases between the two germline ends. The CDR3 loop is CATSRDWGAAAFF. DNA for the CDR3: TGTGCCACCAGCAGAGATTGGGGGGCAGCAGCTTTCTTT.

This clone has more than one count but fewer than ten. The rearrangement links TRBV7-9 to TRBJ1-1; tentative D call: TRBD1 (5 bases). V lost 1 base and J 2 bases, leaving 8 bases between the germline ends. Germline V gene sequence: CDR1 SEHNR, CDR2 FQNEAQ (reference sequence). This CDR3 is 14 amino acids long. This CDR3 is CASSLGGRNTEAFF. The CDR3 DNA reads TGTGCCAGCAGCTTAGGGGGCAGAAACACTGAAGCTTTCTTT.

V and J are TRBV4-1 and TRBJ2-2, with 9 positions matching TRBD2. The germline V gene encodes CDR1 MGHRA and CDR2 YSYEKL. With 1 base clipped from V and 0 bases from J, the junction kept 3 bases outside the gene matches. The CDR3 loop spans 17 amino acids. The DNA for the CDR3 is TGCGCCAGCAGCCAAGTAGTAGCGGGGGCGAACACCGGGGAGCTGTTTTTT. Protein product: CASSQVVAGANTGELFF.

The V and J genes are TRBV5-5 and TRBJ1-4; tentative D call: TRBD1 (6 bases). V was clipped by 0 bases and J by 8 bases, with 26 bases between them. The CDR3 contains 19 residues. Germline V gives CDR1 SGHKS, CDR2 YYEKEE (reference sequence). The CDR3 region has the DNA TGTGCCAGCAGCTTGGTGGGACATTGGAGGGTCGGCCGTCCGGAAAAACTGTTTTTT. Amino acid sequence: CASSLVGHWRVGRPEKLFF.

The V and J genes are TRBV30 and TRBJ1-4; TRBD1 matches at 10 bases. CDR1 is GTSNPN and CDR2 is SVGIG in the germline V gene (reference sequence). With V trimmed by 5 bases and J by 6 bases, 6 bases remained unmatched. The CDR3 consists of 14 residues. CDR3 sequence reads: CAWGWTGGDEKLFF. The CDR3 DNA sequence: TGTGCCTGGGGTTGGACAGGGGGAGATGAAAAACTGTTTTTT.

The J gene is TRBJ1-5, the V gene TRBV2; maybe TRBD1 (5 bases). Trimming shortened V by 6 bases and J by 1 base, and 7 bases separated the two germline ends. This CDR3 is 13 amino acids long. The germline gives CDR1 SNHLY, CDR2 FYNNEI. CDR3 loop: CASRRQSNQPQHF. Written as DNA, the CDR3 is TGTGCCAGCAGGCGACAGAGCAATCAGCCCCAGCATTTT.

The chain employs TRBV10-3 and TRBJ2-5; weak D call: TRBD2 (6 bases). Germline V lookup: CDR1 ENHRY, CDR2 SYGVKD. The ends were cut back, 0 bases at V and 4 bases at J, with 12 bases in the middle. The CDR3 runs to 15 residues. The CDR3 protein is CAISESSGGAETQYF. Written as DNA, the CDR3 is TGTGCCATCAGTGAGTCGAGTGGCGGGGCAGAGACCCAGTACTTC.

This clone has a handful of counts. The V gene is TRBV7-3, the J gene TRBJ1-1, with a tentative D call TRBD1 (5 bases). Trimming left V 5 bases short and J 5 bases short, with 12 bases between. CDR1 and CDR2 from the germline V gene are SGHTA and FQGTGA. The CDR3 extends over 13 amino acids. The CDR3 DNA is TGTGCCAGCAGCCTCCGCCGGGGGACTGAAGCTTTCTTT. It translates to CASSLRRGTEAFF.

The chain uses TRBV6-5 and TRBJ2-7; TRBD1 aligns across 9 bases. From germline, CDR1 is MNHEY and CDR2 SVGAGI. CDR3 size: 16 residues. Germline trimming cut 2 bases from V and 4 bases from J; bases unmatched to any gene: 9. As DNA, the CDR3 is TGTGCCAGCAGTTACGGGGTCGGGACAGGGTTATACGAGCAGTACTTC. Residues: CASSYGVGTGLYEQYF.

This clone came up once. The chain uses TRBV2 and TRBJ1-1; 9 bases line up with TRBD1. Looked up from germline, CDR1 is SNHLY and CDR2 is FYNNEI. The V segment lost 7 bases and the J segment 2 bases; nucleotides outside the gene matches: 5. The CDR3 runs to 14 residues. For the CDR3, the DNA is TGTGCCAGCACCCGGGACAGGGTAAACACTGAAGCTTTCTTT. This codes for CASTRDRVNTEAFF.

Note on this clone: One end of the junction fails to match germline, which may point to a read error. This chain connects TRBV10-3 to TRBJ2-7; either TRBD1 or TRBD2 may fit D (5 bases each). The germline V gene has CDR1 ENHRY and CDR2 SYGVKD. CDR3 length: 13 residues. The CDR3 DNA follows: TGTGCCAGCAGTGGGACCCTTGATAGTGAGCAGTACTTC. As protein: CASSGTLDSEQYF.

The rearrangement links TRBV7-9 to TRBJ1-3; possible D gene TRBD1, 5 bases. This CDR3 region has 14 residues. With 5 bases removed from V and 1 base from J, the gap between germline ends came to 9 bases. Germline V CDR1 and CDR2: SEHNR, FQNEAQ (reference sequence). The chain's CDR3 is CASSRGGSGNTIYF. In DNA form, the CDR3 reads TGTGCCAGCAGCCGGGGGGGTTCTGGAAACACCATATATTTT.

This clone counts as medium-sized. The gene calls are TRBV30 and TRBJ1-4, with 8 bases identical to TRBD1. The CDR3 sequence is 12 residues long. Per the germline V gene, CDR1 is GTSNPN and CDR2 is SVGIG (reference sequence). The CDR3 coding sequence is TGTGGGGGGACAGGCTCTAATGAAAAACTGTTTTTT. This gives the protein CGGTGSNEKLFF.

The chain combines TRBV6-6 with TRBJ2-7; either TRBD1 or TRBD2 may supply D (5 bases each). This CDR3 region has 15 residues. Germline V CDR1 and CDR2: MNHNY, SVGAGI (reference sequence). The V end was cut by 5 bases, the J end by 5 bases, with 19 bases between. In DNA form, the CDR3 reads TGTGCCAGCAGTGCCGCCGGGGCCGCGGCTGACGAGCAGTACTTC. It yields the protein CASSAAGAAADEQYF.

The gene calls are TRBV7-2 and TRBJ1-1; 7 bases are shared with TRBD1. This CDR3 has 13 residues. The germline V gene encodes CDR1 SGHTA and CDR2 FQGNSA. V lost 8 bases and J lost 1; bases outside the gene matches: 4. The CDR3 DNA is TGTGCCAGCTGTCGGGACAGGAACACTGAAGCTTTCTTT. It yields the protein CASCRDRNTEAFF.

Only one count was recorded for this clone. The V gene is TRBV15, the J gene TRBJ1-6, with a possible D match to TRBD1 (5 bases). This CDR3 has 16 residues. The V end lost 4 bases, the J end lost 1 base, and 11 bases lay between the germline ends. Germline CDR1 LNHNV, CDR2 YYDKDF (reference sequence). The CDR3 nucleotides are TGTGCCACCAGCAACACCTGGGGGTCCTATAATTCACCCCTCCACTTT. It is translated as CATSNTWGSYNSPLHF.

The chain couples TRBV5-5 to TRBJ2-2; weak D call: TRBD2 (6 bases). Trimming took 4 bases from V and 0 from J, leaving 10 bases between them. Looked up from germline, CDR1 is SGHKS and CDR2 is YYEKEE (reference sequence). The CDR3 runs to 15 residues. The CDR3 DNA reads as TGTGCCAGCAGCCGTCCGGGAGCGAACACCGGGGAGCTGTTTTTT. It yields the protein CASSRPGANTGELFF.

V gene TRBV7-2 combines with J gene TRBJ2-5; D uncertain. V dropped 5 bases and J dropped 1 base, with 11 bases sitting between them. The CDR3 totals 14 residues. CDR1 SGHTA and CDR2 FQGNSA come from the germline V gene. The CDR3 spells CASSISATQETQYF. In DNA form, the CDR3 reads TGTGCCAGCAGCATCTCAGCGACCCAAGAGACCCAGTACTTC.

The CDR3 here is CASSYTVTGELFF. The CDR3 nucleotides are TGTGCCAGCAGTTACACTGTGACCGGGGAGCTGTTTTTT. The chain has TRBV6-6 and TRBJ2-2, with D unresolved. Germline CDR1 reads MNHNY; CDR2 reads SVGAGI (reference sequence). The ends were cut back, 2 bases at V and 5 bases at J, with 6 bases in the middle. There are 13 residues in the CDR3.

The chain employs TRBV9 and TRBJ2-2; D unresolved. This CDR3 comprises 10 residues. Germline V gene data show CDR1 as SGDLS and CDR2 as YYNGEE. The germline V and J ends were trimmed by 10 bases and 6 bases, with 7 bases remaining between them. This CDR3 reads CAGDAGELFF. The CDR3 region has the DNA TGTGCCGGGGATGCCGGGGAGCTGTTTTTT.

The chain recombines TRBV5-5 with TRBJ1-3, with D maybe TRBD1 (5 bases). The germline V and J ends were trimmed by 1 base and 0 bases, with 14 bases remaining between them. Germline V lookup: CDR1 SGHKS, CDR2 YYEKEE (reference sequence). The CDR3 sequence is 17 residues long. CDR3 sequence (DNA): TGTGCCAGCAGCTTGCTGCAGGGTAAAAGCTCTGGAAACACCATATATTTT. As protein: CASSLLQGKSSGNTIYF.